This TCR beta chain originates from a study of cytomegalovirus exposure and HLA in healthy donors. Broader study findings: Diagnosis of cytomegalovirus status made by the classifier reportedly showed high specificity and sensitivity. Earlier analysis found most TCR beta V segments productive about 87% or about 30% of the time. Common viral pathogens seemed, in a later analysis, to connect with several of the most significant clusters.

This clone was found once. No antigen is known for it. The CDR3 runs to 16 residues. Looked up from germline, CDR1 is SGHRS and CDR2 is YFSETQ. After removal of 2 bases from V and 6 bases from J, the junction contained 7 bases not matched to a gene. The PCR was carried out with 60 Vbeta primers and 13 Jbeta primers. Sequenced by immunoSEQ multiplex PCR; TCRdb stores in-frame clones only, minus some. Here the sample spans about 160,000 clones, about 81% being singletons. The receptor comes from a woman between 18 and 30 years old in good health and CMV-seronegative. Source material: PBMCs. The V call is TRBV5-1, the J call TRBJ2-1, with 11 bases fitting TRBD1. CDR3 bases: TGCGCCAGCAGCTTTCAGGGACAGGGGGTGAGCAATGAGCAGTTCTTC. Amino acid sequence: CASSFQGQGVSNEQFF.